Below are 10 T cell receptor beta chains sequenced from a single sample in a study of T cells in Graves' hyperthyroidism and ophthalmopathy. Researchers took RNA transcripts and amplified the TCR beta CDR3 regions from them. An initial round of RT-PCR targeting the TCR CDR3 relied on the HTBI primer set. TCRdb ran MiXCR on the multiplex PCR reads and lists one entry per CDR3 protein. The sample lists under 750,000 distinct CDR3 sequences; approximately 19% were seen once. Material for sequencing was blood. The origin of the receptors is a woman between 45 and 60 years old with Graves' hyperthyroidism that later progressed to Graves' ophthalmopathy.

This clonotype was recorded a few times. V gene TRBV15 combines with J gene TRBJ1-1; possibly TRBD1 for D (5 bases). This CDR3 has 14 amino acids. CDR1 LNHNV and CDR2 YYDKDF come from the germline V gene (reference sequence). With 3 bases removed from V and 6 bases from J, the gap between germline ends came to 14 bases. The CDR3 coding sequence is TGTGCCACCAGCAGGGGTCCCCGGGACCCTGAAGCTTTCTTT. Its translation: CATSRGPRDPEAFF.

The gene calls are TRBV19 and TRBJ2-4; 9 positions match TRBD2. Germline lookup yields CDR1 LNHDA and CDR2 SQIVND (reference sequence). The V and J ends lost 1 base and 6 bases, in that order; junction bases with no gene match: 4. The CDR3 is 15 amino acids. The CDR3 DNA is TGTGCCAGTAGTATAGTCCGGCGGGGGGGAAACATTCAGTACTTC. The encoded protein is CASSIVRRGGNIQYF.

The J gene is TRBJ1-1, the V gene TRBV29-1; D is unclear. The CDR3 spans 10 residues. Germline V lookup: CDR1 SQVTM, CDR2 ANQGSEA. V shed 7 bases and J shed 6 bases, with 9 bases lying between them. The CDR3 bases are TGCAGCGCCAAGGATCCTGAAGCTTTCTTT. This gives the protein CSAKDPEAFF.

This chain joins TRBV14 and TRBJ1-2; D ambiguous. V lost 4 bases to trimming and J lost 2 bases, with 11 bases between them. The CDR3 covers 14 residues. Germline assignment: CDR1 SGHDN and CDR2 FVKESK. The DNA for the CDR3 is TGTGCCAGCAGCCGGGGTATGGGGAACTATGGCTACACCTTC. Translated, it gives CASSRGMGNYGYTF.

This clonotype was recorded a few times. The genes are TRBV5-5 and TRBJ1-2, with D unclear. Germline V lookup: CDR1 SGHKS, CDR2 YYEKEE (reference sequence). The CDR3 totals 15 residues. The V end lost 1 base, the J end lost 2 bases, and 12 bases lay between the germline ends. CDR3 DNA: TGTGCCAGCAGCTTGAATAGCCTTGGCAACTATGGCTACACCTTC. Its protein product is CASSLNSLGNYGYTF.

This clonotype was observed at least ten times. A junction boundary mismatches the germline segment, possibly from a read error. The chain couples TRBV18 to TRBJ1-5; D might be TRBD1 (5 bases). The CDR3 totals 15 residues. Germline V gene data show CDR1 as KGHSH and CDR2 as LQKENI. The CDR3 loop is CASSLRDASDQPQHF. CDR3 coding DNA: TGTGCCAGCTCACTCAGGGACGCTAGCGATCAGCCCCAGCATTTT.

This clonotype was counted between two and nine times. CDR3 amino acids: CASSWDPFSYNEQFF. The CDR3 nucleotides are TGTGCCAGCAGTTGGGACCCTTTCTCCTACAATGAGCAGTTCTTC. This rearrangement joins TRBV6-1 to TRBJ2-1; D is possibly TRBD1 or TRBD2 (5 bases each). The germline V gene encodes CDR1 MNHNS and CDR2 SASEGT. This CDR3 comprises 15 residues. V was clipped by 5 bases and J by 0 bases, with 11 bases between them.

In this sample, this clonotype turned up a few times. The chain joins TRBV6-6 to TRBJ2-2; D might be TRBD1 (6 bases). Germline V gene sequence: CDR1 MNHNY, CDR2 SVGAGI (reference sequence). Trimming cost V 1 base and J 4 bases, with 10 bases left between them. This CDR3 is built from 15 residues. CDR3 nucleotide sequence: TGTGCCAGCAGTTACTTACAGGGCCCCACCGGGGAGCTGTTTTTT. Residues: CASSYLQGPTGELFF.

At least ten counts were recorded for this clonotype. This chain joins TRBV24-1 and TRBJ1-2; possible D gene TRBD1, 6 bases. CDR3 length: 13 amino acids. Germline CDR1 reads KGHDR; CDR2 reads SFDVKD. V was trimmed by 5 bases and J by 8 bases, leaving 14 bases between them. DNA for the CDR3: TGTGCCACCAGTGTACAGGGTGAAGGCGGCTACACCTTC. Residues: CATSVQGEGGYTF.

This clonotype was detected a few times. The final CDR3 position lacks the conserved phenylalanine or tryptophan, pointing to a likely read error. This chain links TRBV27 with TRBJ2-1, with a weak D call TRBD2 (6 bases). The CDR3 is made up of 16 amino acids. Trimming pared 2 bases from V and 4 bases from J, leaving 15 bases between. Germline-derived CDR1 and CDR2 are MNHEY and SMNVEV (reference sequence). The CDR3 loop is CASSLVRVADYNEQFL. In DNA, the CDR3 is TGTGCCAGCAGTTTAGTGCGGGTAGCGGATTACAATGAGCAGTTCCTC.